Below, 17 T cell receptor beta chains from the same sample are listed, as sequenced in a study of blood T cell repertoires in COVID-19. TCRdb's copy holds only in-frame clones and misses some; the assay was immunoSEQ multiplex PCR. This sample carries some 150,000 clones, less than 90% of them seen once, and the ten largest clones take roughly 15%. The material sequenced was peripheral blood. The receptors were sampled from a woman between 65 and 79 years old with COVID-19, enrolled during active disease.

This clone showed up just once. This chain links TRBV11-2 with TRBJ2-4, with TRBD2 identical over 7 bases. V gave up 0 bases and J gave up 14 bases; unmatched junction bases: 7. CDR1 and CDR2 from the germline V gene are SGHAT and FQNNGV. The CDR3 contains 13 residues. CDR3 nucleotide sequence: TGTGCCAGCAGCTTAGAAATATCGGGGAGGGAGTACTTC. This codes for CASSLEISGREYF. Supplemented by reference TRBV11-2 and TRBJ2-4, the full variable domain reads EAGVAQSPRYKIIEKRQSVAFWCNPISGHATLYWYQQILGQGPKLLIQFQNNGVVDDSQLPKDRFSAERLKGVDSTLKIQPAKLEDSAVYLCASSLEISGREYFGAGTRLSVL.

This clone came up a few times. The chain recombines TRBV19 with TRBJ2-1, with TRBD1 matching 12 bases. Per the germline V gene, CDR1 is LNHDA and CDR2 is SQIVND (reference sequence). CDR3 length: 15 amino acids. J gave up 9 bases and V 6 bases, and 9 bases lay outside the gene matches. CDR3 sequence: CASSIPGQGAIEQFF. CDR3 sequence (DNA): TGTGCCAGTAGCATCCCGGGACAGGGGGCTATTGAGCAGTTCTTC.

The chain carries TRBV28 and TRBJ1-1, with TRBD1 as a possible D gene (5 bases). The CDR3 sequence is 15 residues long. Germline-derived CDR1 and CDR2 are MDHEN and SYDVKM. Trimming removed 5 bases from V and 6 bases from J, with 19 bases in between. CDR3 amino acids: CASSQQELIGAEAFF. CDR3 DNA: TGTGCCAGCAGTCAACAGGAGCTTATAGGCGCTGAAGCTTTCTTT.

This clone occurred once. The V call is TRBV5-6, the J call TRBJ1-1; TRBD1 is a possible D gene (6 bases). This CDR3 has 14 amino acids. Germline V gene sequence: CDR1 SGHDT, CDR2 YYEEEE. The V end was cut by 7 bases, the J end by 3 bases, with 16 bases between. The CDR3 spells CASLERGKYTEAFF. In DNA, the CDR3 is TGTGCCAGCCTAGAAAGGGGGAAGTACACTGAAGCTTTCTTT.

A word on this clone: This may come from a read error, since a much larger clone is one base off. The same CDR3 is also encoded by other DNA sequences in this sample. The chain combines TRBV2 with TRBJ1-5; D not certain. The CDR3 is 15 amino acids. Per germline, CDR1 SNHLY and CDR2 FYNNEI. V was cut by 11 bases and J by 6 bases, with 23 bases left in between. CDR3 sequence: CACCDEARPGQPQHF. The CDR3 nucleotides read TGTGCCTGCTGTGATGAGGCACGACCCGGTCAGCCCCAGCATTTT.

The DNA for the CDR3 is TGTGCCATCAGTGTGGAGAACTATGGCTACACCTTC. This translates into CAISVENYGYTF. V gene TRBV10-3 combines with J gene TRBJ1-2; D gene ambiguous. Trimming pared 4 bases from V and 2 bases from J, leaving 5 bases between. The CDR3 covers 12 residues. Per the germline V gene, CDR1 is ENHRY and CDR2 is SYGVKD.

The chain uses TRBV5-1 and TRBJ1-4, with D perhaps TRBD1 (5 bases). Germline CDR1 reads SGHRS; CDR2 reads YFSETQ. Trimming left V 2 bases short and J 4 bases short, with 9 bases between. The CDR3 consists of 14 residues. The CDR3 sequence: CASSFSGVNEKLFF. The CDR3 DNA follows: TGCGCCAGCAGCTTCTCGGGGGTTAATGAAAAACTGTTTTTT.

The gene calls are TRBV27 and TRBJ1-5, with 8 bases identical to TRBD1. This CDR3 is 14 amino acids long. Germline V lookup: CDR1 MNHEY, CDR2 SMNVEV (reference sequence). The V segment lost 5 bases and the J segment 7 bases; nucleotides outside the gene matches: 7. The CDR3 loop reads CASSPGQGLQPQHF. The CDR3 nucleotides are TGTGCCAGCAGTCCAGGACAGGGACTCCAGCCCCAGCATTTT.

The CDR3 DNA reads as TGTGCCAGCAGCTTGGATCCAGGGATTAATTCACCCCTCCACTTT. Translated, it gives CASSLDPGINSPLHF. The chain couples TRBV5-8 to TRBJ1-6; TRBD1 is a possible D gene (5 bases). CDR1 and CDR2 (germline): SGHTS, YDEGEE. V dropped 0 bases and J dropped 6 bases, with 10 bases sitting between them. This CDR3 has 15 residues.

This chain joins TRBV4-1 and TRBJ2-1; D call uncertain. Trimming removed 0 bases at V and 6 bases at J, with 9 bases between. The CDR3 loop spans 14 amino acids. Germline V gene lookup returns CDR1 MGHRA and CDR2 YSYEKL. DNA for the CDR3: TGCGCCAGCAGCCAAGACTCAGGATTCAATGAGCAGTTCTTC. Its translation is CASSQDSGFNEQFF.

V and J are TRBV3-1 (or the pseudogene TRBV3-2) and TRBJ1-1; D unresolved. Trimming stripped 8 bases from V and 1 base from J, with 17 bases between. CDR3 length: 15 residues. Germline V gene sequence: CDR1 LGHDT, CDR2 YNNKEL (reference sequence). The DNA for the CDR3 is TGTGCCAGCCGGTCATCGTACTCACCGAACACTGAAGCTTTCTTT. Amino acids: CASRSSYSPNTEAFF.

The V gene is TRBV7-8, the J gene TRBJ1-3; 8 bases line up with TRBD1. The CDR3 length is 15 residues. J lost 4 bases, V lost 4 bases, and 6 bases had no gene match. Germline-derived CDR1 and CDR2 are SGHVS and FQNEAQ. This CDR3 reads CASSSRGRGGNTIYF. CDR3 in DNA: TGTGCCAGCAGCTCCAGGGGGCGCGGGGGAAACACCATATATTTT.

V is TRBV19 and J is TRBJ2-7; tentatively, D is TRBD1 (7 bases). V lost 5 bases to trimming and J lost 1 base, with 12 bases between them. The germline V gene has CDR1 LNHDA and CDR2 SQIVND (reference sequence). This CDR3 spans 14 amino acids. CDR3 residues: CASSLTGTSYEQYF. CDR3 nucleotide sequence: TGTGCCAGTAGTCTGACAGGGACTTCCTACGAGCAGTACTTC. Filled out from reference TRBV19 and TRBJ2-7, the complete variable domain reads DGGITQSPKYLFRKEGQNVTLSCEQNLNHDAMYWYRQDPGQGLRLIYYSQIVNDFQKGDIAEGYSVSREKKESFPLTVTSAQKNPTAFYLCASSLTGTSYEQYFGPGTRLTVT.

V gene TRBV19 combines with J gene TRBJ1-4, with a weak D call TRBD1 (6 bases). This CDR3 comprises 14 residues. The ends were cut back, 1 base at V and 8 bases at J, with 11 bases in the middle. Germline V lookup: CDR1 LNHDA, CDR2 SQIVND (reference sequence). The CDR3: CASSIAGVGEKLFF. For the CDR3, the DNA is TGTGCCAGTAGTATAGCAGGGGTAGGCGAAAAACTGTTTTTT. Filled out from reference TRBV19 and TRBJ1-4, the complete variable domain reads DGGITQSPKYLFRKEGQNVTLSCEQNLNHDAMYWYRQDPGQGLRLIYYSQIVNDFQKGDIAEGYSVSREKKESFPLTVTSAQKNPTAFYLCASSIAGVGEKLFFGSGTQLSVL.

This clone occurred a few times. The CDR3 protein is CASSQSPGTEGGEQYF. The CDR3 DNA is TGCGCCAGCAGCCAATCACCCGGGACAGAGGGAGGCGAGCAGTACTTC. This chain uses TRBV5-1 with TRBJ2-7, with a tentative D call TRBD1 (7 bases). The CDR3 runs 16 residues. Germline V gene sequence: CDR1 SGHRS, CDR2 YFSETQ. V lost 4 bases and J 6 bases, leaving 23 bases between the germline ends.

Concerning this clone: Just one base apart from a much larger clone, this may be a read error. The chain is built from TRBV5-1 and TRBJ2-2, with a weak D call TRBD1 (5 bases). CDR1 and CDR2 from the germline V gene are SGHRS and YFSETQ. This CDR3 is 14 amino acids long. Trimming cost V 3 bases and J 6 bases, with 12 bases left between them. CDR3 region: CASSSGQVAGELFF. In DNA, the CDR3 is TGCGCCAGCAGCTCCGGACAAGTCGCCGGGGAGCTGTTTTTT.

The genes are TRBV27 and TRBJ2-2; 9 nucleotides line up with TRBD1. The V segment lost 4 bases and the J segment 5 bases; nucleotides outside the gene matches: 5. Per germline, CDR1 MNHEY and CDR2 SMNVEV (reference sequence). The CDR3 is 15 residues long. CDR3 nucleotide sequence: TGTGCCAGCAGTTGGGACAGGGCTGGGACCGGGGAGCTGTTTTTT. Its translation is CASSWDRAGTGELFF.